A selection of T cell receptor beta chains follows, all from one sample in a study of response to subunit inactivated influenza vaccine. TCRdb re-called the RT-PCR reads with MiXCR, one entry per CDR3 protein. This table has a few hundred thousand distinct CDR3 sequences, 21% appearing once. Material: PBMCs from blood, obtained approximately 20 months after vaccination. These receptor sequences come from a man aged 50 to 75 who received an inactivated influenza vaccine. CDR3s include the opening cysteine and the closing phenylalanine or tryptophan. D genes are given only for firm matches. Size is stated for part of the rows, as once, few or many counts, or as a class when the clone is expanded.

J | size | V | D | DNA | CDR3
TRBJ1-2 | NA | TRBV6-4 | TRBD1 | TGTGCCAGCAGTCACCGACAGGGCTATGGCTACACCTTC | CASSHRQGYGYTF
TRBJ2-7 | NA | TRBV20-1 | TRBD2 | TGCAGTGCTGCGCGACTAGCGGGAGGCGGATCTTTCTACGAGCAGTACTTC | CSAARLAGGGSFYEQYF
TRBJ2-3 | NA | TRBV3-1 | NA | TGTGCCAGCAGCTGGCGGGCAAGTACAGATACGCAGTATTTT | CASSWRASTDTQYF
TRBJ1-2 | few | TRBV7-9 | TRBD1 | TGTGCCAGCAGCGGGGGGACAGGGGATCCCTATGGCTACACCTTC | CASSGGTGDPYGYTF
TRBJ2-7 | few | TRBV11-2 | TRBD1 | TGTGCCAGCAGCTTGGGGACAGGGTATCTCTACGAGCAGTACTTC | CASSLGTGYLYEQYF
TRBJ1-1 | many | TRBV12-3/TRBV12-4 | NA | TGTGCCAGCACCAACACGGGGAGAGTACACAACCTAATGAACACTGAAGCTTTCTTT | CASTNTGRVHNLMNTEAFF
TRBJ1-4 | NA | TRBV6-5 | NA | TGTGCCAGCAGTTACAGGAGACTTACTAATGAAAAACTGTTTTTT | CASSYRRLTNEKLFF
TRBJ1-1 | many | TRBV5-1 | NA | TGCGCCAGCAGCTTGGGTTCTTCTGGGGCGGCCACTGAAGCTTTCTTT | CASSLGSSGAATEAFF
TRBJ2-7 | many | TRBV6-2/TRBV6-3 | TRBD2 | TGTGCCAGCAGAAGACCGACTAGCGGGGTCTCCTACGAGCAGTACTTC | CASRRPTSGVSYEQYF
TRBJ2-1 | NA | TRBV20-1 | TRBD2 | TGCAGTGCTCGGCCGCGCCTAGCGGGAGGGGGCGATGAGCAGTTCTTC | CSARPRLAGGGDEQFF
TRBJ1-3 | NA | TRBV7-8 | NA | TGTGCCAGCAGCTTAGATGGCGTATGGTTGGGAAACACCATATATTTT | CASSLDGVWLGNTIYF
TRBJ2-5 | few | TRBV29-1 | NA | TGCAGCGTTTCGCGGGGATCAGAGACCCAGTACTTC | CSVSRGSETQYF
TRBJ1-3 | NA | TRBV5-1 | TRBD1 | TGCGCCAGCACCGCCACGGGACAGAGCTCTGGAAACACCATATATTTT | CASTATGQSSGNTIYF
TRBJ1-1 | many | TRBV23-1 | NA | TGCGCCAGCAGTCAGCCGGGGGGCGATACTGAAGCTTTCTTT | CASSQPGGDTEAFF
TRBJ1-1 | many | TRBV12-3/TRBV12-4 | TRBD1 | TGTGCCAGCAGTTTAAGGCAGGGGGTAGGAGCTTTCTTT | CASSLRQGVGAFF
TRBJ1-2 | few | TRBV6-1 | TRBD1 | TGTGCCAGCAGAGACTTTAAGGTGACAGGGGACAGCTACACCTTC | CASRDFKVTGDSYTF
TRBJ2-7 | NA | TRBV20-1 | NA | TGCAGTGCTAGAGGGACAGTATTCTCCTACGAGCAGTACTTC | CSARGTVFSYEQYF
TRBJ1-5 | few | TRBV12-3/TRBV12-4 | NA | TGTGCCAGCAGTCCGAGAGACGGGAATCAGCCCCAGCATTTT | CASSPRDGNQPQHF
TRBJ1-1 | NA | TRBV6-5 | NA | TGTGCCAGCAGTTACTCGAGCGCGATGAACACTGAAGCTTTCTTT | CASSYSSAMNTEAFF
TRBJ2-3 | few | TRBV5-4 | NA | TGTGCCAGCAGCTTGCCCCAGGGGTTTACAGATACGCAGTATTTT | CASSLPQGFTDTQYF
TRBJ2-5 | NA | TRBV4-2 | NA | TGTGCCAGCAGCCCAGAAACACCCGGGGCCGGAGAGACCCAGTACTTC | CASSPETPGAGETQYF
TRBJ1-4 | NA | TRBV6-1 | NA | TGTGCCAGCAGTGCCCTGCCGGAAAAACTGTTTTTT | CASSALPEKLFF
TRBJ1-6 | few | TRBV14 | TRBD1 | TGTGCCAGCAGCGAAGGGGGCCATAATTCACCCCTCCACTTT | CASSEGGHNSPLHF
TRBJ2-7 | NA | TRBV4-1 | TRBD1 | TGCGCCAGCAGCGAAAGGGACAGGGAATACGAGCAGTACTTC | CASSERDREYEQYF
TRBJ2-1 | few | TRBV12-3/TRBV12-4 | NA | TGTGCCAGCAGGCCCCTGACAGAATACAATGAGCAGTTCTTC | CASRPLTEYNEQFF
TRBJ2-7 | few | TRBV28 | NA | TGTGCCAGCAGTTTCCAGGCCGATGAGCGACTCTACGAGCAGTACTTC | CASSFQADERLYEQYF
TRBJ1-5 | many | TRBV20-1 | TRBD1 | TGCAGTGCCCACAGGGGATTTGCCTCTTATAGCAATCAGCCCCAGCATTTT | CSAHRGFASYSNQPQHF
TRBJ2-5 | few | TRBV7-9 | TRBD1 | TGTGCCAGCAGCTCCTTCGGGACAGACTTGCAAGAGACCCAGTACTTC | CASSSFGTDLQETQYF
TRBJ1-2 | few | TRBV27 | NA | TGTGCCAGCGGGACGGCCCGCTTAGATGGCTACACCTTC | CASGTARLDGYTF
TRBJ2-1 | few | TRBV7-3 | NA | TGTGCCAGCAGCTGGGCGGGAAACAATGAGCAGTTCTTC | CASSWAGNNEQFF
TRBJ1-5 | few | TRBV4-3 | NA | TGCGCCAGCAGCCAAGACTTTCTAGGCCTTCAGCCCCAGCATTTT | CASSQDFLGLQPQHF
TRBJ1-2 | few | TRBV6-1 | NA | TGTGCCAGCAGACCGGGGGTCGGGGGCGCACACTATGGCTACACCTTC | CASRPGVGGAHYGYTF
TRBJ2-3 | NA | TRBV5-4 | TRBD1 | TGTGCCAGCAGCTCGGCAGGGGGCCGCGGTCACCTCTACACAGATACGCAGTATTTT | CASSSAGGRGHLYTDTQYF
TRBJ2-5 | few | TRBV25-1 | NA | TGTGCCAGCAGTGAATATGGGCTGAACCAAGAGACCCAGTACTTC | CASSEYGLNQETQYF
TRBJ1-2 | NA | TRBV29-1 | TRBD1 | TGCAGCGTTGGGGAGGGACAGGGACGGGGCTACACCTTC | CSVGEGQGRGYTF
TRBJ1-4 | few | TRBV4-2 | NA | TGTGCCAGCAGCCAAAGGAGGGGGGATGAAAAACTGTTTTTT | CASSQRRGDEKLFF
TRBJ2-1 | NA | TRBV20-1 | NA | TGCAGTGCTAGTTCGTCCGGGTTTTGGAATGAGCAGTTCTTC | CSASSSGFWNEQFF
TRBJ1-1 | few | TRBV4-3 | TRBD1 | TGCGCCAGCAGCCAAGATGCCGTCGGGACAGGGGGCACTGAAGCTTTCTTT | CASSQDAVGTGGTEAFF
TRBJ2-7 | few | TRBV18 | NA | TGTGCCAGCTCACTAGTAGCGGTTAACTCCTACGAGCAGTACTTC | CASSLVAVNSYEQYF
TRBJ2-3 | few | TRBV11-2 | TRBD2 | TGTGCCAGCAGCCCGGGGACTACAAAAGATACGCAGTATTTT | CASSPGTTKDTQYF
TRBJ2-1 | NA | TRBV14 | TRBD2 | TGTGCCAGCAGCCCGTTAACTAGCGGGAGGGCCATTGAGCAGTTCTTC | CASSPLTSGRAIEQFF
TRBJ2-7 | few | TRBV20-1 | NA | TGCAGTGCTAGAGATGCGGAATCCTACGAGCAGTACTTC | CSARDAESYEQYF
TRBJ2-3 | NA | TRBV20-1 | NA | TGCTGTGCTAGATCCGTAGATGGGGGGAGAAGCACAGATACGCAGTATTTT | CCARSVDGGRSTDTQYF
TRBJ2-7 | NA | TRBV5-1 | NA | TGCGCCAGCAGCCCCGGCACTAGCACCGAGCAGTACTTC | CASSPGTSTEQYF
TRBJ2-7 | few | TRBV20-1 | NA | TGCAGTGCTAGCGACTCCTACGAGCAGTACTTC | CSASDSYEQYF
TRBJ2-1 | few | TRBV4-3 | NA | TGCGCCAGCAGCCCCCGGGACCAATCCTACAATGAGCAGTTCTTC | CASSPRDQSYNEQFF
TRBJ1-2 | few | TRBV29-1 | TRBD1 | TGCAGCGTTGCCGGGACAGGGAGGTTGGAGGGCTACACCTTC | CSVAGTGRLEGYTF
TRBJ2-7 | few | TRBV27 | TRBD1 | TGTGCCAGCAGTGGGGTTGGGACAGGGGCCTACGAGCAGTACTTC | CASSGVGTGAYEQYF
TRBJ2-1 | NA | TRBV20-1 | NA | TGCAGTGCTCGGTTCAATGAGCAGTTCTTC | CSARFNEQFF
TRBJ1-4 | few | TRBV7-6 | NA | TGTGCCAGCAGCCCCGAGGCAGGGAACGAAAAACTGTTTTTT | CASSPEAGNEKLFF
TRBJ1-2 | NA | TRBV12-3/TRBV12-4 | NA | TGTGCCAGCAGCCTGACCTCTAACTATGGCTACACCTTC | CASSLTSNYGYTF
TRBJ2-1 | NA | TRBV20-1 | NA | TGCAGTGCGGACCTGGGACGAAGGCAGTTCTTC | CSADLGRRQFF
TRBJ1-6 | NA | TRBV4-3 | NA | TGCGCCAGCAGCCAAGATTTTTCTAGCTCCTATAATTCACCCCTCCACTTT | CASSQDFSSSYNSPLHF
TRBJ1-2 | few | TRBV12-3/TRBV12-4 | NA | TGTGCCAGCAGAACGGAGGGGGATGGCTACACCTTC | CASRTEGDGYTF